These T cell receptor beta chains were read from a single sample in a study of regulatory T cells. Produced via immunoSEQ multiplex PCR; TCRdb's table is partial and in-frame only. The sample records 3,000 to 5,000 clones, about 91% being singletons. Material for sequencing was CD4+ Tregs sorted from blood. The origin of the receptors is a child under 10 years old with CD3G deficiency. CDR3s include the opening cysteine and the closing phenylalanine or tryptophan. Fields, in order: J gene, V gene, CDR3 protein.

J gene: TRBJ2-6; V gene: TRBV12-5; CDR3 protein: CASGAEYAGQSRANVLTF
J gene: TRBJ1-2; V gene: TRBV6-1; CDR3 protein: CASSATGTYGYTF
J gene: TRBJ2-7; V gene: TRBV7-8; CDR3 protein: CASSTRESAYEQYF
J gene: TRBJ2-5; V gene: TRBV7-9; CDR3 protein: CASSLGIGTQYF
J gene: TRBJ2-7; V gene: TRBV28; CDR3 protein: CASSLMSSGVYEQYF
J gene: TRBJ1-5; V gene: TRBV28; CDR3 protein: CASSLDYQPQHF
J gene: TRBJ2-2; V gene: TRBV28; CDR3 protein: CASSLSGLGANTGELFF
J gene: TRBJ2-7; V gene: TRBV11-2; CDR3 protein: CASSLVGFSYEQYF
J gene: TRBJ1-3; V gene: TRBV21-1; CDR3 protein: CASIPGRGNTIYF
J gene: TRBJ2-1; V gene: TRBV19; CDR3 protein: CASSRSASGRYEQFF
J gene: TRBJ2-7; V gene: TRBV28; CDR3 protein: CASSPGGPGSYEQYF
J gene: TRBJ1-2; V gene: TRBV28; CDR3 protein: CASSRGVYGYTF
J gene: TRBJ1-5; V gene: TRBV19; CDR3 protein: CASSLRSGRPSNQPQHF
J gene: TRBJ2-3; V gene: TRBV11-2; CDR3 protein: CASSSSADTQYF
J gene: TRBJ2-5; V gene: TRBV28; CDR3 protein: CASSSHRVGETQYF
J gene: TRBJ1-5; V gene: TRBV7-2; CDR3 protein: CASSLEGGRQPQHF
J gene: TRBJ2-7; V gene: TRBV5-1; CDR3 protein: CASRGDLSYEQYF
J gene: TRBJ2-1; V gene: TRBV19; CDR3 protein: CASSRTGPYNEQFF
J gene: TRBJ2-7; V gene: TRBV6-1; CDR3 protein: CASSGNRVGEQYF
J gene: TRBJ2-2; V gene: TRBV13; CDR3 protein: CASSLGQTGELFF
J gene: TRBJ2-7; V gene: TRBV6-1; CDR3 protein: CASSEAPGVYEQYF
J gene: TRBJ2-5; V gene: TRBV6-1; CDR3 protein: CASSSGTIQETQYF
J gene: TRBJ2-1; V gene: TRBV5-1; CDR3 protein: CASRKLAGLNEQFF
J gene: TRBJ2-2; V gene: TRBV10-2; CDR3 protein: CASSERNTGELFF
J gene: TRBJ2-1; V gene: TRBV11-2; CDR3 protein: CASSLGQSDEQFF
J gene: TRBJ2-7; V gene: TRBV28; CDR3 protein: CASSLKQGAYEQYF
J gene: TRBJ1-4; V gene: TRBV28; CDR3 protein: CASSSGQWVANEKLFF
J gene: -; V gene: TRBV6-1; CDR3 protein: CASSEKGLRASYEQYF
J gene: TRBJ1-4; V gene: TRBV28; CDR3 protein: CASSRGLGEKLFF
J gene: TRBJ1-1; V gene: TRBV6-6; CDR3 protein: CASSPANEAFF
J gene: TRBJ2-1; V gene: TRBV11-3; CDR3 protein: CASSLDSKGNEQFF
J gene: TRBJ2-2; V gene: TRBV28; CDR3 protein: CASSFLLAGGVTGELFF
J gene: TRBJ1-5; V gene: TRBV7-7; CDR3 protein: CASRGRLDQPQHF
J gene: TRBJ2-3; V gene: TRBV19; CDR3 protein: CASSIGHTDTQYF
J gene: TRBJ2-3; V gene: TRBV7-2; CDR3 protein: CASSPHRGGRTDTQYF
J gene: TRBJ1-4; V gene: TRBV7-9; CDR3 protein: CASSLAAGSNEKLLF
J gene: TRBJ1-4; V gene: TRBV7-8; CDR3 protein: CASSSGEGTRSNEKLFF
J gene: TRBJ1-1; V gene: TRBV28; CDR3 protein: CASSPSGRPNTEAFF
J gene: TRBJ2-1; V gene: TRBV5-1; CDR3 protein: CASSPAGLEQFF
J gene: TRBJ2-7; V gene: TRBV5-1; CDR3 protein: CASSLEVGREQYF
J gene: -; V gene: TRBV7-8; CDR3 protein: CASSLAYGVTYEQYF
J gene: TRBJ2-1; V gene: TRBV28; CDR3 protein: CASSNSGLAYNEQFF
J gene: TRBJ2-1; V gene: TRBV5-1; CDR3 protein: CASSLGRGNEQFF
J gene: TRBJ2-7; V gene: TRBV28; CDR3 protein: CASSPGLEVGEQYF
J gene: TRBJ2-2; V gene: TRBV19; CDR3 protein: CASSINKDRARPGELFF
J gene: TRBJ2-1; V gene: TRBV28; CDR3 protein: CASSFAGQGKYNEQFF
J gene: TRBJ2-5; V gene: TRBV5-1; CDR3 protein: CASSPDLTGKGEQYF
J gene: TRBJ1-4; V gene: TRBV7-9; CDR3 protein: CASSLAAGSNEKLFF
J gene: TRBJ1-2; V gene: TRBV21-1; CDR3 protein: CASSKPPRVAGCYTF
J gene: TRBJ1-5; V gene: TRBV28; CDR3 protein: CASGTGRRRNQPQHF
J gene: TRBJ1-1; V gene: TRBV28; CDR3 protein: CASSLQGLNTEAFF
J gene: TRBJ2-1; V gene: TRBV11-2; CDR3 protein: CASSPVGAGSSYNEQFF
J gene: TRBJ2-5; V gene: TRBV28; CDR3 protein: CASSSRETQYF
J gene: TRBJ1-1; V gene: TRBV28; CDR3 protein: CASSLYGGPSTEAFF
J gene: TRBJ1-1; V gene: TRBV5-1; CDR3 protein: CASSLNPGQGTEAFF
J gene: TRBJ2-7; V gene: TRBV6-1; CDR3 protein: CASRWTNSYEQYF
J gene: TRBJ2-7; V gene: TRBV6-1; CDR3 protein: CASRLAGGSSYEQYF